The 10 T cell receptor beta chains listed next were all sequenced from one sample in a study of blood T cell repertoires in COVID-19. Data came from immunoSEQ multiplex PCR; TCRdb stores just in-frame clones and leaves some out. The sample shows fewer than 400,000 clones, roughly 85% of them seen only once. Sequences were obtained from PBMCs or T cells enriched from blood (not recorded which). Receptor source: a woman in her 30s who had been exposed to COVID-19.

The genes are TRBV12-3 or TRBV12-4 and TRBJ1-6; 7 bases match TRBD1. The CDR3 length is 13 residues. J was trimmed by 8 bases and V by 6 bases; bases with no gene match: 4. The CDR3 here is CASRGGWDSPLHF. The CDR3, as DNA: TGTGCCAGCAGAGGGGGCTGGGATTCACCCCTCCACTTT.

V and J are TRBV7-9 and TRBJ2-1; D may be TRBD2 (7 bases). CDR3 length: 15 amino acids. V lost 1 base, J lost 9 bases, and 16 bases lay in between. Per the germline V gene, CDR1 is SEHNR and CDR2 is FQNEAQ (reference sequence). In nucleotides, the CDR3 is TGTGCCAGCAGCTTAGTAGGGGGGGAGGCAACTGAGCAGTTCTTC. Its translation is CASSLVGGEATEQFF.

The rearrangement joins TRBV3-1 (or the pseudogene TRBV3-2) to TRBJ1-2, with D unresolved. This CDR3 has 13 amino acids. The V end was cut by 5 bases, the J end by 4 bases, with 11 bases between. Germline loops: CDR1 LGHDT, CDR2 YNNKEL (reference sequence). The CDR3 region has the DNA TGTGCCAGCAGCAGAGACACGATCTATGGCTACACCTTC. Translating gives CASSRDTIYGYTF.

This rearrangement joins TRBV30 to TRBJ1-2; D is ambiguous. Germline V CDR1 and CDR2: GTSNPN, SVGIG (reference sequence). Trimming pared 2 bases from V and 4 bases from J, leaving 11 bases between. This CDR3 region has 13 residues. In DNA, the CDR3 is TGTGCCTGGAGTCCCCGATCTATCTATGGCTACACCTTC. Protein product: CAWSPRSIYGYTF.

Only one count was recorded for this clone. The chain joins TRBV6-2 or TRBV6-3 to TRBJ1-6; perhaps TRBD1 as D (6 bases). The CDR3 contains 14 residues. With 4 bases removed from V and 6 bases from J, the gap between germline ends came to 10 bases. The germline gives CDR1 MNHEY, CDR2 SVGEGT. DNA for the CDR3: TGTGCCAGCAGTTCCCGACAGGCTAATTCACCCCTCCACTTT. It encodes CASSSRQANSPLHF.

This chain connects TRBV28 to TRBJ1-1, with 7 bases lining up with TRBD1. From germline, CDR1 is MDHEN and CDR2 SYDVKM. Trimming at V came to 4 bases and at J to 4 bases, leaving 9 bases not matched to a gene. CDR3 size: 15 residues. The chain's CDR3 is CASSSGGQGTTEAFF. The DNA of the CDR3 is TGTGCCAGCAGTTCAGGGGGTCAGGGGACCACTGAAGCTTTCTTT.

This chain connects TRBV10-2 to TRBJ2-7, with TRBD1 identical over 7 bases. The CDR3 has 14 amino acids. V gave up 5 bases and J gave up 4 bases; unmatched junction bases: 8. From germline, CDR1 is WSHSY and CDR2 SAAADI. The CDR3 sequence is CASSKGQRGYEQYF. DNA of the CDR3: TGCGCCAGCAGTAAGGGACAGCGCGGGTACGAGCAGTACTTC.

The chain links TRBV18 to TRBJ1-2, with 7 bases lining up with TRBD1. Germline V gene data show CDR1 as KGHSH and CDR2 as LQKENI. V shed 2 bases, J shed 4 bases, and the junction held 4 bases outside the gene matches. The CDR3 loop spans 14 amino acids. This CDR3 is CASSPTTGVYGYTF. The CDR3 DNA reads TGTGCCAGCTCACCAACCACAGGGGTCTATGGCTACACCTTC.

The rearrangement uses TRBV3-1 (or the pseudogene TRBV3-2) and TRBJ1-1; possible D gene TRBD1, 5 bases. CDR1 LGHDT and CDR2 YNNKEL come from the germline V gene (reference sequence). The CDR3 runs to 17 residues. Between the trimmed V and J ends, which lost 4 bases and 0 bases, there was a span of 18 bases. The DNA of the CDR3 is TGTGCCAGCAGCCGCCCGGGGCGAGCGGGCCTGAACACTGAAGCTTTCTTT. Protein: CASSRPGRAGLNTEAFF.

The chain joins TRBV5-8 to TRBJ2-3; 11 bases agree with TRBD1. The CDR3 runs 15 residues. With V trimmed by 3 bases and J by 4 bases, 4 bases remained unmatched. Germline V lookup: CDR1 SGHTS, CDR2 YDEGEE. CDR3 coding DNA: TGTGCCAGCAGCTCGGGACAGGGGGACGCAGATACGCAGTATTTT. Protein sequence: CASSSGQGDADTQYF.